Each of the 3 T cell receptor beta chains below was sequenced from the same sample in a study of cytomegalovirus exposure and HLA in healthy donors (dated by TCRdb to about 2017). Library prep was done by the immunoSEQ multiplex PCR assay. Imported from immuneACCESS, the table was reduced by TCRdb to in-frame sequences with V and J called. These copies leave out some clones; in studies compared against another copy, an unresolved V gene accounts for under half, and the cause of the remainder is not known. The sample table shows about 190,000 clones, and approximately 80% are seen once. The top ten clones comprise less than 9% of the sample. The source material was PBMCs. These receptors were collected from a man younger than 35 in good health and CMV-seropositive.

This clone was detected ten times or more. V is TRBV9 and J is TRBJ2-7; 7 bases line up with TRBD2. The germline CDR1 and CDR2 sequences are SGDLS and YYNGEE. The CDR3 covers 15 residues. J lost 3 bases, V lost 4 bases, and 10 bases had no gene match. The CDR3 nucleotides read TGTGCCAGCAGCCCGAATAGCGGGCCCCGCTACGAGCAGTACTTC. Translating it yields CASSPNSGPRYEQYF.

The J gene is TRBJ1-5, the V gene TRBV27, with 11 bases aligning to TRBD1. This CDR3 region has 14 residues. Germline loops: CDR1 MNHEY, CDR2 SMNVEV (reference sequence). V was pared by 6 bases and J by 6 bases, with 4 bases of the junction left unmatched. The CDR3 DNA is TGTGCCAGCAGCGGACAGGGGGCCTCTCAGCCCCAGCATTTT. It yields the protein CASSGQGASQPQHF.

This rearrangement joins TRBV7-7 to TRBJ2-7; 8 positions agree with TRBD1. The CDR3 extends over 15 amino acids. Germline lookup yields CDR1 SSHAT and CDR2 FNYEAQ (reference sequence). Trimming at V came to 7 bases and at J to 4 bases, leaving 12 bases not matched to a gene. The CDR3 spells CASKGSRDRCYEQYF. The CDR3 nucleotides read TGTGCCAGCAAGGGGTCGCGGGACAGGTGTTACGAGCAGTACTTC.